This entry lists 18 T cell receptor beta chains sequenced from one sample in a study of CD8+ T cells in alopecia areata (dated by TCRdb to 2017 to 2018). The library was built by means of the immunoSEQ multiplex PCR assay. To provide template for TCR sequencing, every sample had RNA extracted and reverse transcribed into cDNA. Entries here come from immuneACCESS through TCRdb and include only in-frame sequences with V and J called. Some clones fail to appear in such tables; in the studies checked, an unresolved V gene covers under half of the shortfall, and the cause of the remainder is unknown. The sample table holds about 140,000 clones, of which approximately 60% were seen once. The ten largest make up more than 4.5% of the sample. Source material: CD4+ T cells sorted from blood. These receptors all come from a human donor in good health.

The chain is built from TRBV19 and TRBJ1-4; perhaps TRBD1 as D (5 bases). V lost 5 bases to trimming and J lost 7 bases, with 11 bases between them. Germline CDR1 reads LNHDA; CDR2 reads SQIVND (reference sequence). The CDR3 sequence is 13 residues long. CDR3 sequence reads: CASSWQGGEKLFF. Here the CDR3 DNA reads TGTGCCAGTAGTTGGCAGGGAGGTGAAAAACTGTTTTTT.

The chain combines TRBV6-1 with TRBJ1-5; D is undetermined. The CDR3 extends over 15 amino acids. CDR1 and CDR2 (germline): MNHNS, SASEGT. V shed 5 bases and J shed 3 bases, with 14 bases lying between them. The CDR3 sequence is CASSPLGSFNQPQHF. DNA for the CDR3: TGTGCCAGCAGTCCACTGGGGAGCTTCAATCAGCCCCAGCATTTT.

This chain links TRBV5-1 with TRBJ1-2; 7 bases map to TRBD1. The V gene end was trimmed by 5 bases and the J gene end by 8 bases; junction bases not matched to a gene: 24. CDR3 length: 18 residues. The germline gives CDR1 SGHRS, CDR2 YFSETQ. CDR3 residues: CASRPPFTGASFPSGYTF. The CDR3 region has the DNA TGCGCCAGCAGGCCGCCCTTCACAGGGGCTAGTTTCCCGTCGGGCTACACCTTC.

The chain uses TRBV5-1 and TRBJ1-1; tentatively, D is TRBD1 (6 bases). V was clipped by 3 bases and J by 0 bases, with 15 bases between them. The CDR3 length is 16 residues. Looked up from germline, CDR1 is SGHRS and CDR2 is YFSETQ. As DNA, the CDR3 is TGCGCCAGCAGCTATTATCCGGGACAAGTGAACACTGAAGCTTTCTTT. This gives the protein CASSYYPGQVNTEAFF.

V gene TRBV23-1 combines with J gene TRBJ1-1; D possibly corresponds to TRBD1 (6 bases). TRBV23-1 is designated an ORF whose function remains uncertain. The V and J ends lost 3 bases and 1 base respectively, with 9 bases between them. The CDR3 spans 14 residues. The CDR3 DNA reads as TGCGCCAGCAGTCAGACGGACAGGAACACTGAAGCTTTCTTT. Translating it yields CASSQTDRNTEAFF.

The gene calls are TRBV5-4 and TRBJ2-2, with 7 bases that match TRBD1. After removal of 9 bases from V and 1 base from J, the junction contained 3 bases not matched to a gene. The CDR3 runs 13 residues. Germline V lookup: CDR1 SGHNT, CDR2 YYREEE (reference sequence). CDR3 amino acids: CATQGRNTGELFF. CDR3 in DNA: TGTGCCACACAGGGGAGGAACACCGGGGAGCTGTTTTTT.

This chain uses TRBV5-1 with TRBJ2-5; 9 nucleotides match TRBD2. From germline, CDR1 is SGHRS and CDR2 YFSETQ. This CDR3 has 17 amino acids. J was trimmed by 7 bases and V by 4 bases; bases with no gene match: 17. CDR3 in amino acids: CASSLGGAGGSPRTQYF. In DNA form, the CDR3 reads TGCGCCAGCAGCCTTGGGGGAGCGGGAGGTTCCCCGAGGACCCAGTACTTC.

The chain links TRBV27 to TRBJ2-3; D gene ambiguous. The germline V gene encodes CDR1 MNHEY and CDR2 SMNVEV (reference sequence). V was cut by 6 bases and J by 1 base, with 8 bases left in between. The CDR3 sequence is 13 residues long. CDR3: CASRKAGTDTQYF. CDR3 bases: TGTGCCAGCAGGAAAGCAGGCACAGATACGCAGTATTTT.

The J gene is TRBJ1-5, the V gene TRBV4-2; 9 bases map to TRBD1. Germline CDR1 and CDR2: LGHNA and YNFKEQ. V was pared by 1 base and J by 6 bases, with 4 bases of the junction left unmatched. The CDR3 is 15 amino acids. CDR3: CASSQGTGGGQPQHF. The CDR3 nucleotides read TGTGCCAGCAGCCAAGGAACAGGGGGCGGTCAGCCCCAGCATTTT.

This chain uses TRBV5-1 with TRBJ2-3; 8 bases fit TRBD2. V shed 8 bases, J shed 1 base, and the junction held 3 bases outside the gene matches. Germline CDR1 SGHRS, CDR2 YFSETQ. The CDR3 consists of 13 residues. Here the CDR3 DNA reads TGCGCCAGTCGAGCGGGGGGCACAGATACGCAGTATTTT. Translation gives CASRAGGTDTQYF.

The gene calls are TRBV29-1 and TRBJ1-5, with 9 positions matching TRBD1. Germline values: CDR1 SQVTM, CDR2 ANQGSEA. The CDR3 runs 13 residues. With V trimmed by 5 bases and J by 6 bases, 5 bases remained unmatched. CDR3 protein: CSVRDRDRQPQHF. CDR3 in DNA: TGCAGCGTTCGGGACAGGGACCGTCAGCCCCAGCATTTT.

This clone was detected only a few times. J is TRBJ2-7 and V is TRBV7-9; possibly TRBD1 for D (6 bases). The CDR3 extends over 13 amino acids. Germline CDR1 and CDR2: SEHNR and FQNEAQ (reference sequence). Trimming took off 5 bases at V and 5 bases at J, with 13 bases between the two ends. CDR3: CASSQGSGHEQYF. CDR3 sequence (DNA): TGTGCCAGCAGCCAGGGGTCGGGGCACGAGCAGTACTTC. The variable domain in full, with the rest retrieved from reference TRBV7-9 and TRBJ2-7, is DTGVSQNPRHKITKRGQNVTFRCDPISEHNRLYWYRQTLGQGPEFLTYFQNEAQLEKSRLLSDRFSAERPKGSFSTLEIQRTEQGDSAMYLCASSQGSGHEQYFGPGTRLTVT.

V usage is TRBV29-1 and J usage is TRBJ2-1; TRBD2 agrees at 10 bases. Germline CDR1 and CDR2: SQVTM and ANQGSEA. J lost 4 bases, V lost 3 bases, and 9 bases had no gene match. This CDR3 has 16 residues. CDR3 protein: CSVDNGASGRYNEQFF. CDR3 sequence (DNA): TGCAGCGTTGATAACGGGGCTAGCGGGAGATACAATGAGCAGTTCTTC.

The rearrangement links TRBV9 to TRBJ2-2; TRBD2 agrees at 8 bases. Trimming took 1 base from V and 5 from J; bases not matched to a gene: 4. The CDR3 contains 15 residues. Germline assignment: CDR1 SGDLS and CDR2 YYNGEE. CDR3 nucleotide sequence: TGTGCCAGCAGCGTAAGCGGGAGCAGGACCGGGGAGCTGTTTTTT. The encoded protein is CASSVSGSRTGELFF.

This sequence joins TRBV29-1 and TRBJ2-5; tentative D call: TRBD1 (6 bases). The CDR3 has 13 amino acids. Looked up from germline, CDR1 is SQVTM and CDR2 is ANQGSEA. V shed 5 bases and J shed 1 base, with 11 bases lying between them. The CDR3 loop reads CSVPTGPQETQYF. The CDR3 DNA reads as TGCAGCGTTCCCACAGGGCCCCAAGAGACCCAGTACTTC.

The rearrangement uses TRBV4-2 and TRBJ2-1, with D perhaps TRBD2 (6 bases). The length of the CDR3 is 17 residues. V shed 2 bases and J shed 8 bases, with 22 bases lying between them. Germline V gives CDR1 LGHNA, CDR2 YNFKEQ. CDR3 bases: TGTGCCAGCAGCCAATTTGGGACGGGAGTGGGACGGGATGAGCAGTTCTTC. Translated, it gives CASSQFGTGVGRDEQFF.

The chain is built from TRBV25-1 and TRBJ2-3, with 10 bases matching TRBD2. J was trimmed by 4 bases and V by 5 bases; bases with no gene match: 6. CDR1 and CDR2 from the germline V gene are MGHDK and SYGVNS. This CDR3 region has 15 residues. The CDR3 region has the DNA TGTGCCAGCAGTCGCCTAGCGGGAGTTCCAGATACGCAGTATTTT. Encoded protein: CASSRLAGVPDTQYF.

V and J are TRBV5-1 and TRBJ1-2, with 7 bases that match TRBD1. This CDR3 spans 14 amino acids. Germline CDR1 SGHRS, CDR2 YFSETQ. V lost 4 bases, J lost 4 bases, and 7 bases stayed unmatched. The CDR3 bases are TGCGCCAGCAGCCCGCGACAGGGCGGCTATGGCTACACCTTC. Translation gives CASSPRQGGYGYTF.